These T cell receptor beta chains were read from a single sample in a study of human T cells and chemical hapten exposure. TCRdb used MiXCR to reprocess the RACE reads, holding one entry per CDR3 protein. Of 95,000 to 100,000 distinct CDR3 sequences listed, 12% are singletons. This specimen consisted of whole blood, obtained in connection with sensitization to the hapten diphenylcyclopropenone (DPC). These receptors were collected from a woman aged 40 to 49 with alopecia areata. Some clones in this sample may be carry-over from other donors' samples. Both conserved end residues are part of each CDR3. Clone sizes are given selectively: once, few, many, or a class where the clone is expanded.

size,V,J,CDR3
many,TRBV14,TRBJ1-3,CASSPSGNTIYF
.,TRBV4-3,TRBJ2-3,CASISQGLAGGKTSTDTQYF
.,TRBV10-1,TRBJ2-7,CASSVQRDRAGEQYF
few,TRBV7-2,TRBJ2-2,CASSTGNTGELFF
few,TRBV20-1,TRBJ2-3,CSVQGTSGTDTQYF
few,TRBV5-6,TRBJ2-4,CASSFLDRQNIQYF
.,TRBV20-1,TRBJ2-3,CSAGLETDTQYF
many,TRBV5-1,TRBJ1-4,CASSLEGTGVGKLFF
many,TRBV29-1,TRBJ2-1,CSVEISTTEFF
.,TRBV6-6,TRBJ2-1,CASSGRLAGVVNEQFF
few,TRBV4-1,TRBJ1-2,CASSQDWPLNYGYTF
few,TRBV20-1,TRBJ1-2,CSAIDSNYGYTF
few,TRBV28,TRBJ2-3,CASTTGSFTSTDTQYF
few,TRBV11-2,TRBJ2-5,CASSLASLGTGVRETQYF
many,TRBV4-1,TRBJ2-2,CASSSSGANTGELFF
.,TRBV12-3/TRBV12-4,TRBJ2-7,CASSFSSPWYEQYF
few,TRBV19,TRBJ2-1,CASNARGLAGGGASSYNEQFF
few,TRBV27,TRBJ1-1,CASSLAGVTTEAFF
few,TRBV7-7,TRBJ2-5,CASSLGGSEETQYF
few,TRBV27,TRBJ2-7,CASTLTSGAYEQYF
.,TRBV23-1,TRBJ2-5,CASSQPEITGAEETQYF
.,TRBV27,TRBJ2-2,CASKPRSAGTNTGELFF
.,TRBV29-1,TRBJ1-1,CSATGTLGNTEAFF
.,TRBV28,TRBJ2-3,CASSSGQGSTDTQYF
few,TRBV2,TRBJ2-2,CASIGTAITGELFF
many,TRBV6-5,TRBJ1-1,CASSYSTGGDTEAFF
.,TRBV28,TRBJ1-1,CAGGTGYMNTEAFF
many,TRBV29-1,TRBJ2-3,CSVEEYTQYF
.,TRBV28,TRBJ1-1,CAIRGFRGTEAFF